This TCR beta chain is from a study of T cell changes during pregnancy in multiple sclerosis. Profiled with immunoSEQ multiplex PCR; TCRdb holds only in-frame clones, not every one. The sample gives more than 55,000 clones, 90% to 95% of which show up once; 2.2% is in the top ten. The germline gives CDR1 SGHNT, CDR2 YYREEE (reference sequence). The CDR3 is made up of 16 amino acids. The J segment lost 6 bases and the V segment lost 0 bases, leaving 8 bases of the junction unmatched. The chain recombines TRBV5-4 with TRBJ1-2; 10 nucleotides agree with TRBD1. The sample here was peripheral blood, taken in the third trimester of pregnancy. The receptor comes from a female donor in good health, enrolled as a control in a pregnancy study. The CDR3 reads CASSLGQGALGNGYTF. The CDR3 nucleotides read TGTGCCAGCAGCTTGGGACAGGGGGCGCTTGGTAATGGCTACACCTTC.